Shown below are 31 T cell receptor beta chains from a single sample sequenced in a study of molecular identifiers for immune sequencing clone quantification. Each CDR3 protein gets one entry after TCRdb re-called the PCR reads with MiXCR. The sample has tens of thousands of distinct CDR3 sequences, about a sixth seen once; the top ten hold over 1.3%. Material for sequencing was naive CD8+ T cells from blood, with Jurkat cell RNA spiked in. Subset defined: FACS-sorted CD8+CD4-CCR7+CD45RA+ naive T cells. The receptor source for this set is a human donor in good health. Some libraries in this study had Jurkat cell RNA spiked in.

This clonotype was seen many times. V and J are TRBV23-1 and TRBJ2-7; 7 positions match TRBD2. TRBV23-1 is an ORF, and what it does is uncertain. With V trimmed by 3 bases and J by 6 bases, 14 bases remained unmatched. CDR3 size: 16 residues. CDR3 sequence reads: CASSHKNLSGGSEQYF. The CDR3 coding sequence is TGCGCCAGCAGTCACAAAAATCTTTCCGGGGGGTCCGAGCAGTACTTC.

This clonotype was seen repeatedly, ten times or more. CDR3: CASSLDRVTDTQYF. The DNA for the CDR3 is TGTGCCAGCAGTTTAGACAGGGTAACAGATACGCAGTATTTT. The chain is built from TRBV27 and TRBJ2-3; 7 bases are shared with TRBD1. CDR1 and CDR2 from the germline V gene are MNHEY and SMNVEV (reference sequence). CDR3 size: 14 residues. The V segment lost 2 bases and the J segment 3 bases; nucleotides outside the gene matches: 2.

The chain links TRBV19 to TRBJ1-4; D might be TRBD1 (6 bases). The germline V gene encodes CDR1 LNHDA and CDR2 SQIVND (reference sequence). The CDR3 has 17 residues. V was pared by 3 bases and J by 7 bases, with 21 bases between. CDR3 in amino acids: CASSIFSGGEIGEKLFF. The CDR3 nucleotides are TGTGCCAGTAGTATTTTCTCCGGGGGCGAAATCGGTGAAAAACTGTTTTTT.

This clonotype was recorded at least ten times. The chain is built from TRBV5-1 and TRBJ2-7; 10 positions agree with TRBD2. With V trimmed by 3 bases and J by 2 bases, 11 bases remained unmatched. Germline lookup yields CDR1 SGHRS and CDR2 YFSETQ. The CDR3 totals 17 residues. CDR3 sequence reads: CASSSLQREGLPYEQYF. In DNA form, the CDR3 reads TGCGCCAGCAGCTCATTACAGCGGGAGGGCCTCCCCTACGAGCAGTACTTC.

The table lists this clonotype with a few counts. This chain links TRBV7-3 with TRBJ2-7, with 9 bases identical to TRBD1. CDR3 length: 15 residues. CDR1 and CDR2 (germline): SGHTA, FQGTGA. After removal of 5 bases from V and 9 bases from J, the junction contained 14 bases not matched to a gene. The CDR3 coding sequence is TGTGCCAGCAGCCCAAAGGCGGGACAGGGTAGCGGGCAGTACTTC. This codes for CASSPKAGQGSGQYF.

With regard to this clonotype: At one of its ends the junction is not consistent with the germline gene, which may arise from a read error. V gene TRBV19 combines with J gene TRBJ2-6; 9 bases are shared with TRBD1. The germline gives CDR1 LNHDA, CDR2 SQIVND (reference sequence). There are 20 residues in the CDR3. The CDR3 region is CASSIVGQGIGPTGASVLTF. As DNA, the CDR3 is TGTGCCAGTAGTATAGTGGGACAGGGTATTGGTCCGACTGGGGCCAGCGTCCTGACTTTC. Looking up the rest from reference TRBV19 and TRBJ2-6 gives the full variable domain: DGGITQSPKYLFRKEGQNVTLSCEQNLNHDAMYWYRQDPGQGLRLIYYSQIVNDFQKGDIAEGYSVSREKKESFPLTVTSAQKNPTAFYLCASSIVGQGIGPTGASVLTFGAGSRLTVL.

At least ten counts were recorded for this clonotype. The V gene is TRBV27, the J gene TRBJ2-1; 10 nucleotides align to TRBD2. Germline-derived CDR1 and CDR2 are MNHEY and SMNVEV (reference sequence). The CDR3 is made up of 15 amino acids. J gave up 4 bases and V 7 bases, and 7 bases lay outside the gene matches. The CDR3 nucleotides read TGTGCCAGCACAACCGGGACTAGCGCGTACAATGAGCAGTTCTTC. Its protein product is CASTTGTSAYNEQFF.

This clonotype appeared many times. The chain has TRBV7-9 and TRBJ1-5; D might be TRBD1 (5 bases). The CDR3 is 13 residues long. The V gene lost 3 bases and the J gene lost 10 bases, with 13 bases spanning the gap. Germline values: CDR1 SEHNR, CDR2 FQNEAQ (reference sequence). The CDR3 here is CASSLGTVSPQHF. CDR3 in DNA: TGTGCCAGCAGCTTGGGGACCGTTAGTCCCCAGCATTTT.

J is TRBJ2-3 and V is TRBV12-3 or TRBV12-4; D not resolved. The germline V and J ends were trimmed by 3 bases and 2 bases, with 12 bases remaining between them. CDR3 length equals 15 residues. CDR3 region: CASSFLAPPTDTQYF. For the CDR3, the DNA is TGTGCCAGCAGTTTCTTGGCTCCCCCCACAGATACGCAGTATTTT.

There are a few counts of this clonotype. The CDR3 protein is CASSFGAVGTDTQYF. The DNA for the CDR3 is TGTGCCAGCAGCTTTGGGGCCGTAGGCACAGATACGCAGTATTTT. The chain is built from TRBV7-3 and TRBJ2-3; D perhaps matches TRBD1 (5 bases). Germline loops: CDR1 SGHTA, CDR2 FQGTGA. Deletions cut 3 bases from V and 1 base from J, with 11 bases between. The CDR3 has 15 residues.

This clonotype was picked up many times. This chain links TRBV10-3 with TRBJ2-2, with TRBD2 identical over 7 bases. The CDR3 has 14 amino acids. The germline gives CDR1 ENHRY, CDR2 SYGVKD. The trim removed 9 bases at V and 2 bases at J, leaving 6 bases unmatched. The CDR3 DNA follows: TGTGCCATAGGCGGGAGCCAAAACACCGGGGAGCTGTTTTTT. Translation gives CAIGGSQNTGELFF.

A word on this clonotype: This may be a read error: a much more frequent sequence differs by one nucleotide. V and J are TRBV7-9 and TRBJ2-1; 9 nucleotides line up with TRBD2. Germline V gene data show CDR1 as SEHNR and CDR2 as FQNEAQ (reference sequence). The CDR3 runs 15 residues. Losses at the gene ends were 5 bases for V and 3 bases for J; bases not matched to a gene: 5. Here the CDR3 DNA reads TGTGCCAGCAGCCCTACTAGCGGGTACTACAATGAGCAGTTCTTC. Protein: CASSPTSGYYNEQFF.

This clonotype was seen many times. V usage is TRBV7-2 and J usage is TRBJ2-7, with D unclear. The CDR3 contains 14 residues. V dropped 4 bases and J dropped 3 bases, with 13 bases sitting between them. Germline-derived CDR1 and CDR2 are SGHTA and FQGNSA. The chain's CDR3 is CASSWRSTDYEQYF. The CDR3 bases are TGTGCCAGCAGCTGGCGGAGCACTGACTACGAGCAGTACTTC.

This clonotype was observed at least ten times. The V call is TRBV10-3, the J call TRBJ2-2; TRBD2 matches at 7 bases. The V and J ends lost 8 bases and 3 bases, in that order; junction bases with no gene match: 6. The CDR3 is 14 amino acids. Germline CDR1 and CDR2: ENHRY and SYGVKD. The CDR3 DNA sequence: TGTGCCATCGGCCTAGCGGTAGACACCGGGGAGCTGTTTTTT. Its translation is CAIGLAVDTGELFF.

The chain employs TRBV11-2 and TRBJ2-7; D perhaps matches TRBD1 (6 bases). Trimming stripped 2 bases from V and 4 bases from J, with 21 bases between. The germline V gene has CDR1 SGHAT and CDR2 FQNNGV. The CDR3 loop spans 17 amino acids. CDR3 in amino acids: CASSLSLTGTNKYEQYF. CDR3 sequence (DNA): TGTGCCAGCAGCTTAAGTTTGACGGGGACAAACAAATACGAGCAGTACTTC.

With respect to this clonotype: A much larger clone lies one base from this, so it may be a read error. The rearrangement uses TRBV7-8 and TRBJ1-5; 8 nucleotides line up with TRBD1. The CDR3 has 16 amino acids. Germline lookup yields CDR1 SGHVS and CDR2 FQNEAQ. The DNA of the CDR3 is TGTGCCAGCAGTAAGCAAGGGACAGGTGGTTTTCAGCCCCAGCGTTTT. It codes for CASSKQGTGGFQPQRF. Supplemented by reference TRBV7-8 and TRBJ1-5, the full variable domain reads GAGVSQSPRYKVAKRGQDVALRCDPISGHVSLFWYQQALGQGPEFLTYFQNEAQLDKSGLPSDRFFAERPEGSVSTLKIQRTQQEDSAVYLCASSKQGTGGFQPQRFGDGTRLSIL.

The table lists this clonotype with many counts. Written as DNA, the CDR3 is TGTGCCAGCAGCTCCGACAGGGGGTATAATGAAAAACTGTTTTTT. Amino acids: CASSSDRGYNEKLFF. V and J are TRBV7-2 and TRBJ1-4; 9 bases are shared with TRBD1. The CDR3 spans 15 residues. V dropped 4 bases and J dropped 4; count of bases not matched to a gene: 4. Per germline, CDR1 SGHTA and CDR2 FQGNSA.

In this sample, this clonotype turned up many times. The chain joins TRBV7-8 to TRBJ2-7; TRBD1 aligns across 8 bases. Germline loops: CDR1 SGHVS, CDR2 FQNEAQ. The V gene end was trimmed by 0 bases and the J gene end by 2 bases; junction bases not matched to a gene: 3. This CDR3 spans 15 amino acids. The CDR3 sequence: CASSLAQTGAYEQYF. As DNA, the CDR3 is TGTGCCAGCAGCTTAGCCCAGACAGGGGCCTACGAGCAGTACTTC.

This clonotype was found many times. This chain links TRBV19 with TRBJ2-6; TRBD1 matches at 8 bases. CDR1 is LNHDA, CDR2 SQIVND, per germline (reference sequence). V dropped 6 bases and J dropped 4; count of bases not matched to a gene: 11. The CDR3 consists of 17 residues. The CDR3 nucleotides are TGTGCCAGTAGCTACACCCAGGGGGCGCCCGGGGCCAACGTCCTGACTTTC. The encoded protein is CASSYTQGAPGANVLTF.

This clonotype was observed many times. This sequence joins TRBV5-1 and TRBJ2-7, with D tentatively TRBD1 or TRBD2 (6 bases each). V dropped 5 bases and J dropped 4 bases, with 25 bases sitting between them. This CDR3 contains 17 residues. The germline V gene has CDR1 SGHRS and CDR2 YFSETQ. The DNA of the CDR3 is TGCGCCAGCAGGCCCGCTCAACGGGGGCGAATTATTTACGAGCAGTACTTC. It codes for CASRPAQRGRIIYEQYF.

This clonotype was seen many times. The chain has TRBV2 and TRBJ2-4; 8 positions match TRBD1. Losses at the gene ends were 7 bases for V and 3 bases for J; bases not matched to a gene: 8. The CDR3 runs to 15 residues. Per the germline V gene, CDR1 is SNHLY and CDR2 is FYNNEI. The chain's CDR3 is CASIRGQGSKNIQYF. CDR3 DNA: TGTGCCAGCATCAGAGGACAGGGAAGCAAAAACATTCAGTACTTC.

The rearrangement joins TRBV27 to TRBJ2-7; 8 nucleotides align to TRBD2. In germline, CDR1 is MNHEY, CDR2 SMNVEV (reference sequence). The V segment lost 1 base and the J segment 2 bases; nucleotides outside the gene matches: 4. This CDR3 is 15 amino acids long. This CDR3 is CASSLWGSGTYEQYF. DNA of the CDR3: TGTGCCAGCAGTTTATGGGGTAGCGGGACCTACGAGCAGTACTTC.

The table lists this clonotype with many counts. CDR3 residues: CASSYNALNTEAFF. The DNA of the CDR3 is TGTGCCAGCAGTTATAACGCCTTGAACACTGAAGCTTTCTTT. This rearrangement joins TRBV11-2 to TRBJ1-1; the D is unclear. In germline, CDR1 is SGHAT, CDR2 FQNNGV. V lost 6 bases and J 0 bases, leaving 11 bases between the germline ends. The CDR3 is made up of 14 amino acids.

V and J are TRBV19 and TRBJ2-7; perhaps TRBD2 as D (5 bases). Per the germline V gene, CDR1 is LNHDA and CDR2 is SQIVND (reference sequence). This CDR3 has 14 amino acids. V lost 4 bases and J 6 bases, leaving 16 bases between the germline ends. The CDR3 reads CASSTYGLNCEQYF. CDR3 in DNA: TGTGCCAGTAGTACCTATGGACTGAACTGCGAGCAGTACTTC.

CDR3 DNA sequence: TGTGCCAGCAGTTTTCGCGGGTACACTGAAGCTTTCTTT. This encodes CASSFRGYTEAFF. The chain employs TRBV12-3 or TRBV12-4 and TRBJ1-1; D gene ambiguous. V gave up 3 bases and J gave up 3 bases, with 8 bases separating them. This CDR3 contains 13 residues.

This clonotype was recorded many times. The CDR3 region is CASSSGHYSGNTIYF. CDR3 nucleotide sequence: TGTGCCAGCAGTTCGGGACATTACTCTGGAAACACCATATATTTT. The gene calls are TRBV12-3 or TRBV12-4 and TRBJ1-3; D may be TRBD1 (6 bases). Trimming took off 4 bases at V and 0 bases at J, with 10 bases between the two ends. This CDR3 contains 15 residues.

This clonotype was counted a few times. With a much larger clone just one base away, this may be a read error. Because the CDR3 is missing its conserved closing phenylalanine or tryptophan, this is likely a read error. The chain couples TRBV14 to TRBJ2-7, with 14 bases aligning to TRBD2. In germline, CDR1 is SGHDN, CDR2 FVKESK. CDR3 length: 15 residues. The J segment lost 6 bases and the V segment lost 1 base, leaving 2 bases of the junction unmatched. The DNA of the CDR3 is TGTGCCAGCAGCCAAGGCGGGACTAGCGGGAGCGAGCAGTACTTA. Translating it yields CASSQGGTSGSEQYL.

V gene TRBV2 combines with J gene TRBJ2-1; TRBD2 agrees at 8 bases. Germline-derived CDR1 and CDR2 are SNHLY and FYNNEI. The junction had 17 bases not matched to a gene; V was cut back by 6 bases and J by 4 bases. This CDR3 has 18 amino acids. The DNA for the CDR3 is TGTGCCAGCAGGCCTCCGGGACCAGCGGGAGAGGGTTACAATGAGCAGTTCTTC. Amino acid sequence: CASRPPGPAGEGYNEQFF.

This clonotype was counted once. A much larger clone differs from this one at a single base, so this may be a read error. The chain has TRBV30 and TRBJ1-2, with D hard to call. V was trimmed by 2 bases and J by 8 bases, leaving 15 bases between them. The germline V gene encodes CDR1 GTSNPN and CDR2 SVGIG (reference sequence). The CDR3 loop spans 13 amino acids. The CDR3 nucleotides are TGTGCCTGGAGTCCCCACACAGAGATCGGCTACACCTTC. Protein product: CAWSPHTEIGYTF.

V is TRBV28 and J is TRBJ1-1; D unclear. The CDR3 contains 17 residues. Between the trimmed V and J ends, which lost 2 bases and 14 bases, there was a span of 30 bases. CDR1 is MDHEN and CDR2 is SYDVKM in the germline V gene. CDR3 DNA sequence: TGTGCCAGCAGTTTACCCTCTGACAAGGCAGAGCTTCATAGGGCCTTCTTT. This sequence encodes CASSLPSDKAELHRAFF.

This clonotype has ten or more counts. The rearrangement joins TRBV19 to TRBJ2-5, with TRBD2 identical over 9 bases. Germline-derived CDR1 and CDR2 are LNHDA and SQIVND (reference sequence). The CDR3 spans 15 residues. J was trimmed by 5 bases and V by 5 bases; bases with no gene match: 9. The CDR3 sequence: CASSDPGLAVETQYF. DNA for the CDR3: TGTGCCAGTAGTGATCCGGGACTAGCAGTCGAGACCCAGTACTTC.